A selection of T cell receptor beta chains follows, all from one sample in a study of T cell changes during pregnancy in multiple sclerosis. The assay was immunoSEQ multiplex PCR, and TCRdb's table has in-frame clones only and misses some. The data contain about 70,000 clones, nearly 95% of them singletons. The material sequenced was CD4+ T cells from peripheral blood mononuclear cells, taken after pregnancy. The receptor set was obtained from a female donor with multiple sclerosis, enrolled in a pregnancy study. Both conserved end residues are part of each CDR3. Each record gives: clone size, V gene, D gene, J gene, CDR3 protein, CDR3 DNA. A D gene is named only where the DNA matches it firmly. Expanded clones get a size class; other rows say once, few or many, or leave the size out.

.	TRBV29-1	.	TRBJ2-7	CSVATEGSYEQYF	TGCAGCGTTGCTACGGAGGGTTCCTACGAGCAGTACTTC
few	TRBV5-1	TRBD1	TRBJ1-6	CASSLGPPGQGNSPLHF	TGCGCCAGCAGCTTGGGACCGCCGGGACAGGGGAATTCACCCCTCCACTTT
.	TRBV6-1	TRBD1	TRBJ2-7	CASALVPGQLYEQYF	TGTGCCAGCGCTCTCGTACCGGGACAGCTCTACGAGCAGTACTTC
.	TRBV7-3	TRBD1	TRBJ2-1	CASSPGGNEQFF	TGTGCCAGCAGCCCAGGGGGCAACGAGCAGTTCTTC
.	TRBV2	.	TRBJ1-1	CASSEITGDTEAFF	TGTGCCAGCAGTGAAATAACAGGAGACACTGAAGCTTTCTTT
once	TRBV6-5	TRBD1	TRBJ2-2	CASSSGTDTGELFF	TGTGCCAGCAGTTCTGGGACAGATACCGGGGAGCTGTTTTTT
.	TRBV7-2	.	TRBJ2-5	CASSLVARETQYF	TGTGCCAGCAGCTTAGTAGCTCGGGAGACCCAGTACTTC
.	TRBV7-6	TRBD1	TRBJ1-3	CASSLLGGLGLNTIYF	TGTGCCAGCAGCTTACTAGGGGGCCTCGGTCTAAACACCATATATTTT
.	TRBV6-1	.	TRBJ1-1	CASSDRGDTEAFF	TGTGCCAGCAGTGACAGGGGTGACACTGAAGCTTTCTTT
.	TRBV11-3	.	TRBJ2-1	CASSQGQRNRDEQFF	TGTGCCAGCAGCCAAGGACAAAGGAACAGGGATGAGCAGTTCTTC
once	TRBV7-3	.	TRBJ1-4	CASSSPKLQVPATNEKLFF	TGTGCCAGCAGCTCCCCAAAACTACAGGTACCCGCAACTAATGAAAAACTGTTTTTT
.	TRBV28	.	TRBJ1-4	CASSLGQLAYPNLATNEKLFF	TGTGCCAGCAGTTTGGGCCAGCTAGCTTACCCAAACCTCGCAACTAATGAAAAACTGTTTTTT
.	TRBV7-8	TRBD1	TRBJ1-5	CASSWTGTGEQPQHF	TGTGCCAGCAGCTGGACCGGGACAGGGGAACAGCCCCAGCATTTT
.	TRBV5-5	.	TRBJ2-7	CASSKQGYEQYF	TGTGCCAGCAGCAAGCAGGGTTACGAGCAGTACTTC
.	TRBV5-4	TRBD1	TRBJ2-7	CASSGGQGQAYEQYF	TGTGCCAGCAGCGGCGGACAGGGCCAAGCCTACGAGCAGTACTTC
once	TRBV7-9	TRBD2	TRBJ2-1	CASSLRGLAGGWGEQFF	TGTGCCAGCAGCTTACGAGGCCTAGCGGGGGGCTGGGGTGAGCAGTTCTTC
.	TRBV19	TRBD2	TRBJ2-3	CASGTGGFTTDTQYF	TGTGCCAGTGGGACGGGGGGATTTACTACAGATACGCAGTATTTT
.	TRBV9	TRBD1	TRBJ2-2	CADRGQGNTGELFF	TGTGCCGACCGGGGACAGGGGAACACCGGGGAGCTGTTTTTT
.	TRBV29-1	.	TRBJ2-1	CSVDPGSSYNEQFF	TGCAGCGTTGACCCGGGGAGCTCCTACAATGAGCAGTTCTTC
.	TRBV18	.	TRBJ2-7	CASSPRTRTYEQYF	TGTGCCAGCTCACCAAGGACACGGACCTACGAGCAGTACTTC
.	TRBV19	TRBD1	TRBJ1-5	CASSRQGDNQPQHF	TGTGCCAGTAGTAGACAGGGGGACAATCAGCCCCAGCATTTT
.	TRBV30	TRBD2	TRBJ2-7	CAWSVGGSSYEQYF	TGTGCCTGGAGTGTTGGCGGGAGCTCCTACGAGCAGTACTTC
.	TRBV7-8	.	TRBJ1-5	CASSLIRGGDQPQHF	TGTGCCAGCAGCTTAATACGGGGAGGAGATCAGCCCCAGCATTTT
few	TRBV25-1	.	TRBJ2-7	CASSQGWEQYF	TGTGCCAGCAGTCAGGGTTGGGAGCAGTACTTC
.	TRBV19	TRBD2	TRBJ2-7	CASSSRLAENYEQYF	TGTGCCAGTAGTAGTCGACTAGCGGAGAACTACGAGCAGTACTTC
.	TRBV5-4	.	TRBJ2-1	CASSLSAYNEQFF	TGTGCCAGCAGCCTGAGTGCCTACAATGAGCAGTTCTTC
.	TRBV11-1	.	TRBJ1-2	CASSPRVGGLDTF	TGTGCCAGCAGCCCGAGGGTAGGAGGCCTCGATACCTTC
.	TRBV6-1	.	TRBJ2-2	CASRNELAAGELFF	TGTGCCAGCAGGAACGAACTAGCTGCCGGGGAGCTGTTTTTT
.	TRBV7-2	TRBD2	TRBJ2-7	CASSLLAGFRYEQYF	TGTGCCAGCAGCTTACTAGCGGGGTTTCGTTACGAGCAGTACTTC
.	TRBV19	TRBD2	TRBJ2-1	CASSIPGLAGGDNEQFF	TGTGCCAGTAGTATACCGGGACTAGCGGGAGGAGACAATGAGCAGTTCTTC